Shown below are 16 T cell receptor beta chains from a single sample sequenced in a study of cytomegalovirus exposure and HLA in healthy donors. The PCR used 60 Vbeta and 13 Jbeta primers. Generated by immunoSEQ multiplex PCR, the TCRdb table keeps only in-frame clones and is missing some. The sample contains tens of thousands of clones, about three quarters of which appear only once. Sequenced sample: PBMCs. The source of these receptors is a male donor in good health and CMV-seropositive.

There are a few counts of this clone. This chain connects TRBV6-5 to TRBJ1-5; D may be TRBD1 (6 bases). This CDR3 is 13 amino acids long. The germline V gene has CDR1 MNHEY and CDR2 SVGAGI. Trimming shortened V by 6 bases and J by 4 bases, and 10 bases separated the two germline ends. Here the CDR3 DNA reads TGTGCCAGCAGCGGACAGCAGAATCAGCCCCAGCATTTT. This translates into CASSGQQNQPQHF.

The gene calls are TRBV10-1 and TRBJ2-4, with D possibly TRBD1 on 5 matching bases. Trimming removed 0 bases at V and 0 bases at J, with 6 bases between. The CDR3 has 15 residues. Germline V gene sequence: CDR1 WNHNN, CDR2 SYGVQD (reference sequence). CDR3 in amino acids: CASSESGLAKNIQYF. CDR3 DNA: TGCGCCAGCAGTGAGTCGGGGCTAGCCAAAAACATTCAGTACTTC.

This chain connects TRBV18 to TRBJ2-3, with 7 positions matching TRBD2. Unmatched junction bases numbered 9, after V lost 3 bases and J lost 6 bases. The germline V gene encodes CDR1 KGHSH and CDR2 LQKENI. CDR3 length: 15 residues. Written as DNA, the CDR3 is TGTGCCAGCTCACCCATCGCCGGGACTATCGATACGCAGTATTTT. This sequence encodes CASSPIAGTIDTQYF.

The CDR3 is CASRSRDRVNEQYF. For the CDR3, the DNA is TGTGCCAGCAGAAGCCGGGACAGGGTAAACGAGCAGTACTTC. This chain uses TRBV7-2 with TRBJ2-7, with TRBD1 matching 9 bases. Germline lookup yields CDR1 SGHTA and CDR2 FQGNSA. The CDR3 has 14 amino acids. Trimming removed 6 bases from V and 5 bases from J; junction bases left unmatched: 8.

This clone was observed a handful of times. The V gene is TRBV10-2, the J gene TRBJ2-2, with 11 bases that match TRBD2. This CDR3 contains 18 residues. CDR1 WSHSY and CDR2 SAAADI come from the germline V gene. V shed 4 bases, J shed 1 base, and the junction held 8 bases outside the gene matches. The CDR3, as DNA: TGCGCCAGCAGTGCCCCCGGGGGACTAGCGGTGAACACCGGGGAGCTGTTTTTT. This encodes CASSAPGGLAVNTGELFF.

V gene TRBV7-9 combines with J gene TRBJ2-7; D is undetermined. Germline V gene lookup returns CDR1 SEHNR and CDR2 FQNEAQ (reference sequence). Trimming stripped 4 bases from V and 3 bases from J, with 10 bases between. The CDR3 is 13 amino acids. DNA for the CDR3: TGTGCCAGCAGCTCAGTTGGCGGCTACGAGCAGTACTTC. Its translation: CASSSVGGYEQYF.

This chain connects TRBV9 to TRBJ2-7, with 7 nucleotides matching TRBD2. CDR1 SGDLS and CDR2 YYNGEE come from the germline V gene. The CDR3 runs to 14 residues. J gave up 2 bases and V 4 bases, and 6 bases lay outside the gene matches. The CDR3 is CASSTLARAYEQYF. In DNA, the CDR3 is TGTGCCAGCAGCACACTAGCGAGAGCCTACGAGCAGTACTTC.

The chain employs TRBV7-9 and TRBJ2-5, with TRBD2 identical over 8 bases. V dropped 2 bases and J dropped 2; count of bases not matched to a gene: 4. Germline V gives CDR1 SEHNR, CDR2 FQNEAQ (reference sequence). The CDR3 runs 15 residues. The CDR3 reads CASSLWTSLQETQYF. The CDR3 DNA sequence: TGTGCCAGCAGCTTATGGACTAGCCTGCAAGAGACCCAGTACTTC.

This clone was observed a handful of times. The chain carries TRBV4-3 and TRBJ2-7; D perhaps matches TRBD2 (7 bases). This CDR3 is built from 16 residues. V gave up 0 bases and J gave up 1 base, with 13 bases separating them. Germline loops: CDR1 LGHNA, CDR2 YSLEER. The DNA of the CDR3 is TGCGCCAGCAGCCAAGATTGGGGAGGGGGATCCTACGAGCAGTACTTC. Its protein product is CASSQDWGGGSYEQYF.

The rearrangement links TRBV7-2 to TRBJ1-1; unclear D gene. V lost 7 bases to trimming and J lost 1 base, with 10 bases between them. The CDR3 runs 13 residues. Germline V lookup: CDR1 SGHTA, CDR2 FQGNSA. In DNA, the CDR3 is TGTGCCAGCACCAAAAGCACGAACACTGAAGCTTTCTTT. Translating it yields CASTKSTNTEAFF. Looking up the rest from reference TRBV7-2 and TRBJ1-1 gives the full variable domain: GAGVSQSPSNKVTEKGKDVELRCDPISGHTALYWYRQSLGQGLEFLIYFQGNSAPDKSGLPSDRFSAERTGGSVSTLTIQRTQQEDSAVYLCASTKSTNTEAFFGQGTRLTVV.

The chain combines TRBV6-5 with TRBJ1-1; D ambiguous. Trimming cost V 6 bases and J 0 bases, with 5 bases left between them. CDR1 and CDR2 (germline): MNHEY, SVGAGI. The CDR3 consists of 12 residues. The CDR3 DNA reads as TGTGCCAGCAGGTCAGTGAACACTGAAGCTTTCTTT. As protein: CASRSVNTEAFF.

CDR3 region: CASSLTGASSGNTIYF. CDR3 bases: TGTGCCAGCAGTTTAACAGGGGCCAGCTCTGGAAACACCATATATTTT. The chain employs TRBV28 and TRBJ1-3; 7 bases line up with TRBD1. Germline CDR1 and CDR2: MDHEN and SYDVKM. After removal of 2 bases from V and 0 bases from J, the junction contained 4 bases not matched to a gene. The CDR3 sequence is 16 residues long. The full variable domain, in which reference TRBV28 and TRBJ1-3 provide the parts outside the CDR3, is DVKVTQSSRYLVKRTGEKVFLECVQDMDHENMFWYRQDPGLGLRLIYFSYDVKMKEKGDIPEGYSVSREKKERFSLILESASTNQTSMYLCASSLTGASSGNTIYFGEGSWLTVV.

CDR3 coding DNA: TGTGCCAGCAGCTCCCCAAAGAGAACTAATGAAAAACTGTTTTTT. It codes for CASSSPKRTNEKLFF. This rearrangement joins TRBV7-9 to TRBJ1-4; D ambiguous. V was pared by 4 bases and J by 1 base, with 10 bases between. The CDR3 sequence is 15 residues long. CDR1 is SEHNR and CDR2 is FQNEAQ in the germline V gene (reference sequence).

The chain uses TRBV30 and TRBJ1-2; D is unresolved. V dropped 0 bases and J dropped 9 bases, with 11 bases sitting between them. CDR3 length equals 12 residues. CDR1 GTSNPN and CDR2 SVGIG come from the germline V gene (reference sequence). The chain's CDR3 is CAWSVGGSRYTF. The DNA for the CDR3 is TGTGCCTGGAGTGTAGGAGGTAGCCGCTACACCTTC.

The chain uses TRBV5-6 and TRBJ2-7; 10 nucleotides match TRBD1. There are 15 residues in the CDR3. Germline V gene sequence: CDR1 SGHDT, CDR2 YYEEEE. V shed 4 bases and J 7 bases; nucleotides not matched to a gene: 11. The CDR3 region has the DNA TGTGCCAGCAGCCCCCCCCCTCGGACAGGGGGGGAGCAGTACTTC. This translates into CASSPPPRTGGEQYF.

The genes are TRBV7-7 and TRBJ2-3; tentative D call: TRBD2 (5 bases). V lost 5 bases, J lost 0 bases, and 15 bases lay in between. Germline-derived CDR1 and CDR2 are SSHAT and FNYEAQ (reference sequence). The CDR3 is 16 amino acids. The CDR3 DNA sequence: TGTGCCAGCAGCCTGTGGACTTATCGTAGCACAGATACGCAGTATTTT. Translated: CASSLWTYRSTDTQYF.